This T cell receptor (beta chain) was obtained from a study of human T cells and chemical hapten exposure (dated by TCRdb to about 2021). Background on the whole study: For sensitization, 2% DPC in acetone was applied to a 2 cm by 2 cm area of upper inner arm skin. Throughout the approximately 26-week study period, patients were also given weekly therapeutic DPC doses on the scalp. Patch tests used Finn chambers with 0.01% DPC on the upper back, scored after 6 days by International Contact Dermatitis Research Group standards. Most of the patients in the cohort were female, and the cohort covered alopecia areata with under or over 50% scalp involvement, alopecia totalis and alopecia universalis. Libraries were pooled for sequencing, and per-sample TCR yields varied mainly because of small differences in library volumes within the pool. The study tracked peripheral blood TCR repertoire changes in vivo during primary and secondary sensitization to the hapten diphenylcyclopropenone (DPC) in alopecia patients. Blood was sampled from patients pre-sensitization (week 0) and at 2, 6 and about 24 weeks after DPC sensitization. Blood for TCR sequencing was provided by twenty-nine alopecia patients at one to four time points (pre-sensitization, 2, 6 and 24 weeks). The paper as a whole reports these results and caveats: Significantly more large CDR3 similarity clusters were formed by expanded TCRs than by pre-sensitization or healthy control sets, consistent with antigen-driven responses. The number of PT1 expanded TCRs positively correlated with patch test score, significant at thresholds 8, 16 and 32 but not 4. The number of TCRs above 1 in 1000 frequency did not change with DPC sensitization; there was no evidence of global repertoire structure alterations. Because all patients had alopecia, a presumed autoimmune disease, the immune response of the patients might differ from that of healthy individuals. Repeated subsampling changed both the strength of the expansion versus patch-test correlation and the threshold at which that correlation became significant.

The CDR3 goes from the cysteine to the phenylalanine over 15 residues. Left in the record is the CDR3 DNA by itself, 45 bases read in frame from the first base. V is shortened by 5 bases, J by 3 bases, and the region joining them spans 15 bases. CDR1 and CDR2 are drawn from the germline V gene: SGHTA, FQGNSA. This clonotype was seen at least ten times. There is no known antigen for this receptor. Base qualities are missing; no much larger clone stands one base away. This sample's time point label indicates: pre-sensitization, week 0. The treatment or condition tag for this specimen amounts to: therapeutic diphenylcyclopropenone sensitization with weekly scalp DPC. At every patch-test visit, the blood draw took place before the patch test was put on. To be eligible, patients had to be aged 18 to 70, diagnosed with alopecia and judged suitable for DPC therapy, while pregnant patients were excluded. Total RNA was isolated from unfractionated whole blood collected in Tempus Blood RNA tubes.

Library method: RACE. Reads for this sample came from a NextSeq 500. During library preparation, unique molecular identifiers were attached to individual cDNA molecules so that TCRs could be counted quantitatively and reproducibly. Both TCR alpha and TCR beta chains were sequenced from each blood RNA sample. In the paper's pipeline: A median of about 100,000 TCRs per sample was observed, with a range of roughly 20,000 to 700,000. The Decombinator software suite was used to annotate the V, J and CDR3 of the TCR reads. To make PS versus PT1 abundance plots, every sample was subsampled to the same number of TCRs (28,000). TCRs were defined as expanded if absent before sensitization and observed at least eight times at the 2-week time point. The public reads were reprocessed in TCRdb via fastp at Q25 and MiXCR, keeping in-frame beta chains. Merged by CDR3 protein, the rows form single entries marked with the most common genes and DNA. The V and J calls were not made by the authors but by TCRdb's processing. The sample includes under 400,000 distinct CDR3 sequences, with approximately 5% observed a single time. The top ten constitute 2.5% to 3% of the sample.

This sequence uses TRBV7-2 and TRBJ2-3; the D segment cannot be called with confidence. The sequencing used whole blood, collected in connection with sensitization to the hapten diphenylcyclopropenone (DPC). The clonotype was recovered from a woman aged 45-65 years with alopecia areata. Some clones in this sample may be carry-over from other donors' samples. The DNA sequence is as follows: TGTGCCAGCAGCCCTGGGAATCTGGGGACAGATACGCAGTATTTT. Translation gives CASSPGNLGTDTQYF.